The clone carrying this T cell receptor (beta chain) was detected once. Profiling relied on immunoSEQ multiplex PCR, and the TCRdb table lists in-frame clones only, not all of them. This sample has tens of thousands of clones, with about 83% found just once. These data come from a study of blood T cell repertoires in COVID-19. Study information: Samples of COVID-19 (acute and convalescent) were obtained from the United States, Italy and Spain.

This CDR3 contains 15 residues. The germline V gene has CDR1 LNHDA and CDR2 SQIVND (reference sequence). Trimming stripped 0 bases from V and 8 bases from J, with 16 bases between. Material for sequencing was peripheral blood. V and J are TRBV19 and TRBJ1-2, with D perhaps matching TRBD1 (6 bases). This clonotype originated in a woman in her 70s with acute or convalescent COVID-19. The CDR3 loop reads CASSIDRAQGRGYTF. The CDR3, as DNA: TGTGCCAGTAGTATAGATCGAGCACAGGGTAGAGGCTACACCTTC. The whole variable domain, filled in from reference TRBV19 and TRBJ1-2, reads DGGITQSPKYLFRKEGQNVTLSCEQNLNHDAMYWYRQDPGQGLRLIYYSQIVNDFQKGDIAEGYSVSREKKESFPLTVTSAQKNPTAFYLCASSIDRAQGRGYTFGSGTRLTVV.